This T cell receptor (beta chain) was documented in a study of CXCR3-negative and CXCR3-positive naive CD8 T cells. Notes on the study in general: Across naive subsets, surface CD5 expression was comparable, and TCR strength was inferred from properties of the TRB CDR3.

CD45RO-CCR7+CD27+CD95- marked naive CD8+ T cells. UMI-labeled 5' RACE yielded the TRB cDNA libraries. From its re-call of the 5' RACE reads, TCRdb lists each CDR3 protein once, without DNA. Recorded for this sample: over 100,000 distinct CDR3 sequences. Germline V CDR1 and CDR2: SGHKS, YYEKEE (reference sequence). This CDR3 is 15 amino acids long. Details on this clonotype: The target antigen is unknown.

The V gene is TRBV5-5, the J gene TRBJ1-1. The TCR was taken from a human donor in good health. Some clones in this sample may be carry-over from other donors' samples. Specimen: naive CXCR3- CD8+ T cells from blood. The subset: CD45RO-CCR7+CD27+CD95- naive CD8+ T cells lacking CXCR3 (TNR3-). The CDR3 loop is CASSALIDGNTEAFF.